This is a list of T cell receptor beta chains from one sample in a study of graft-versus-host responses after intestinal transplantation. Here immunoSEQ multiplex PCR was the method, and the copy in TCRdb shows in-frame clones only, minus some. The data show 75,000 to 100,000 clones, approximately 92% seen once. No antigens are known for them. This specimen was unstimulated CD8+ T cells sorted from spleen or lymph node cells, taken before intestinal transplant. All receptors derive from a human donor who received an intestinal transplant. Each CDR3 is given with its conserved first and last residue. A D gene is named only where the DNA matches it firmly. Expanded clones get a size class; other rows say once, few or many, or leave the size out.

>TRBV5-4|TRBD1|TRBJ2-5|-
CASSGLLSGGWETQYF
TGTGCGAGCAGCGGCCTGCTTTCAGGGGGCTGGGAGACCCAGTACTTC
>TRBV27|TRBD1|TRBJ1-5|few
CASSMTGGAQPQHF
TGTGCCAGCAGTATGACAGGGGGCGCACAGCCCCAGCATTTT
>TRBV6-1|-|TRBJ2-7|once
CASSESTFLSYEQYF
TGTGCCAGCAGTGAATCTACTTTTCTCTCCTACGAGCAGTACTTC
>TRBV5-6|-|TRBJ2-2|-
CASSLVGTDITGELFF
TGTGCCAGCAGCTTGGTTGGTACAGACATCACCGGGGAGCTGTTTTTT
>TRBV4-1|-|TRBJ1-2|-
CASSQVDSTVHTF
TGCGCCAGCAGCCAAGTCGACAGCACGGTTCACACCTTC
>TRBV30|-|TRBJ1-5|-
CAWSVGSNQPQHF
TGTGCCTGGAGTGTGGGCAGTAATCAGCCCCAGCATTTT
>TRBV19|TRBD2|TRBJ2-5|-
CASSPLAGLQETQYF
TGTGCCAGTAGTCCATTAGCGGGACTCCAAGAGACCCAGTACTTC
>TRBV19|-|TRBJ2-7|-
CASSIAWQGYEQYF
TGTGCCAGTAGTATAGCTTGGCAGGGCTACGAGCAGTACTTC
>TRBV4-1|TRBD1|TRBJ2-7|-
CASSNRGSSYEQYF
TGCGCCAGCAGCAACAGGGGGAGCTCCTACGAGCAGTACTTC
>TRBV6-5|TRBD2|TRBJ2-1|-
CASSSGLVIIDEQFF
TGTGCCAGCAGTTCAGGACTAGTGATTATTGATGAGCAGTTCTTC
>TRBV5-6|-|TRBJ1-2|-
CASSLDARYRSVNYGYTF
TGTGCCAGCAGCCTTGATGCGAGGTACAGGTCCGTTAACTATGGCTACACCTTC
>TRBV30|-|TRBJ1-4|-
CAWTPAAGKKEKLFF
TGTGCCTGGACCCCCGCGGCAGGGAAGAAAGAAAAACTGTTTTTT
>TRBV19|-|TRBJ2-6|-
CASSTKRADPGLALGGANVLTF
TGTGCCAGTAGTACGAAAAGGGCCGACCCCGGACTCGCTTTAGGAGGGGCCAACGTCCTGACTTTC
>TRBV5-4|TRBD2|TRBJ2-1|-
CASSTGLAYYNEQFF
TGTGCCAGCAGCACGGGACTAGCGTATTACAATGAGCAGTTCTTC
>TRBV30|-|TRBJ1-1|once
CAWSVGANTEAFF
TGTGCCTGGAGTGTAGGGGCTAACACTGAAGCTTTCTTT
>TRBV30|TRBD2|TRBJ2-2|-
CAWSDGLAGVTGELFF
TGTGCCTGGAGTGATGGACTAGCGGGAGTCACCGGGGAGCTGTTTTTT
>TRBV2|TRBD2|TRBJ2-7|-
CAIRLAGDAHEQYF
TGTGCCATCCGACTAGCGGGAGACGCCCACGAGCAGTACTTC
>TRBV9|-|TRBJ2-7|-
CASSVDTGSTYEQYF
TGTGCCAGCAGCGTAGACACCGGGTCCACCTACGAGCAGTACTTC
>TRBV5-6|-|TRBJ1-4|few
CASSIDRGEKLFF
TGTGCCAGCAGCATAGACCGCGGTGAAAAACTGTTTTTT
>TRBV9|TRBD2|TRBJ2-1|-
CASTPGLAGGGEFF
TGTGCCAGCACCCCGGGACTAGCGGGAGGGGGGGAGTTCTTC
>TRBV6-1|-|TRBJ2-7|-
CASSEASAVGGYEQYF
TGTGCCAGCAGTGAAGCGTCGGCAGTAGGAGGGTACGAGCAGTACTTC
>TRBV18|-|TRBJ1-1|-
CASSPTANTEAFF
TGTGCCAGCTCACCGACAGCCAACACTGAAGCTTTCTTT
>TRBV19|-|TRBJ2-1|-
CASSLGGSSGNEQFF
TGTGCCAGTAGCTTAGGGGGATCAAGCGGGAACGAGCAGTTCTTC
>TRBV21-1|-|TRBJ2-7|once
CASSNSGRSYEQYF
TGTGCCAGCAGCAATAGCGGGAGGTCCTACGAGCAGTACTTC
>TRBV13|-|TRBJ2-2|-
CASEDGVGTGELFF
TGTGCCAGCGAGGACGGGGTGGGCACCGGGGAGCTGTTTTTT
>TRBV10-3|TRBD2|TRBJ2-5|-
CAISDPTSGSETQYF
TGTGCCATCAGTGATCCTACTAGCGGCTCAGAGACCCAGTACTTC
>TRBV2|-|TRBJ2-7|-
CASSDTSGANYEQYF
TGTGCCAGCAGTGATACCAGCGGAGCTAACTACGAGCAGTACTTC